This T cell receptor beta chain was recovered during a study of beta chain features in type 1 diabetes. Every bit of the isolated RNA underwent reverse transcription, so sequencing read expressed TCRB transcripts. Profiling relied on immunoSEQ multiplex PCR, and the TCRdb table lists in-frame clones only, not all of them. The repertoire holds hundreds of thousands of clones, with approximately 12% as singletons. In its sample, this clone was seen a few times. Source material: naive CD4+ T cells from blood. The sequence derives from a man younger than 30 in good health.

CDR3 in DNA: TGTGCCAGCAGTCTCGGGACAGGGGCGGAGGAATATAGCAATCAGCCCCAGCATTTT. Its translation: CASSLGTGAEEYSNQPQHF. The chain has TRBV28 and TRBJ1-5; TRBD1 aligns across 10 bases. Per the germline V gene, CDR1 is MDHEN and CDR2 is SYDVKM. V shed 5 bases and J 0 bases; nucleotides not matched to a gene: 13. This CDR3 comprises 19 residues.